Below, 16 T cell receptor beta chains from the same sample are listed, as sequenced in a study of T cells after yellow fever vaccination. TCRdb re-called the 5' RACE reads with MiXCR, one entry per CDR3 protein. Counted here are around 320,000 distinct CDR3 sequences, over 8.5% occurring once; the ten biggest clones make up under 4%. Sequencing used CD4+ T cells sorted from PBMCs, obtained 45 days after the yellow fever booster vaccination. All receptors come from a man aged 18 to 30 who received the YFV17D yellow fever vaccine.

The rearrangement joins TRBV2 to TRBJ2-5; TRBD2 agrees at 9 bases. CDR3 length equals 13 residues. The J segment lost 5 bases and the V segment lost 4 bases, leaving 2 bases of the junction unmatched. Germline CDR1 and CDR2: SNHLY and FYNNEI. The CDR3 region is CASSAGLAETQYF. The DNA of the CDR3 is TGTGCCAGCAGTGCAGGACTAGCGGAGACCCAGTACTTC.

This clonotype was detected only a few times. This sequence joins TRBV12-3 or TRBV12-4 and TRBJ1-2; TRBD1 aligns across 9 bases. V trimming: 6 bases; J trimming: 6 bases; junction bases outside the gene matches: 5. CDR3 length equals 13 residues. The CDR3: CASRPGQGHGYTF. Here the CDR3 DNA reads TGTGCCAGCAGACCGGGACAGGGTCATGGCTACACCTTC.

J is TRBJ2-4 and V is TRBV9; D not resolved. Germline CDR1 SGDLS, CDR2 YYNGEE. The CDR3 length is 13 residues. With 4 bases removed from V and 5 bases from J, the gap between germline ends came to 10 bases. The CDR3 nucleotides are TGTGCCAGCAGCCCGAGAGACCAAAACATTCAGTACTTC. As protein: CASSPRDQNIQYF.

The table lists this clonotype with many counts. The V and J genes are TRBV4-1 and TRBJ2-1, with 8 bases identical to TRBD2. Germline trimming cut 4 bases from V and 6 bases from J; bases unmatched to any gene: 14. The CDR3 has 17 amino acids. Germline V gene sequence: CDR1 MGHRA, CDR2 YSYEKL. The CDR3 DNA reads TGCGCCAGCAGCCGCGGGGGTATAGCGGGGCTAGGCAATGAGCAGTTCTTC. Amino acids: CASSRGGIAGLGNEQFF.

In this sample, this clonotype turned up a few times. J is TRBJ2-3 and V is TRBV5-1; the match to TRBD2 covers 16 bases. Germline V gives CDR1 SGHRS, CDR2 YFSETQ. The junction had 11 bases not matched to a gene; V was cut back by 3 bases and J by 4 bases. The CDR3 covers 19 residues. CDR3 protein: CASSWGLAGGPPWADTQYF. The CDR3 DNA reads as TGCGCCAGCAGCTGGGGACTAGCGGGGGGGCCCCCGTGGGCAGATACGCAGTATTTT.

The gene calls are TRBV29-1 and TRBJ1-4, with TRBD1 matching 9 bases. The CDR3 is 14 residues long. The V gene's germline CDR1 is SQVTM and CDR2 ANQGSEA. The V segment lost 3 bases and the J segment 8 bases; nucleotides outside the gene matches: 7. The DNA for the CDR3 is TGCAGCGTTGAGCCGGGACAGGGCGGAGAAAAACTGTTTTTT. As protein: CSVEPGQGGEKLFF.

The V and J genes are TRBV3-1 and TRBJ2-5, with D uncertain. The V and J ends lost 4 bases and 3 bases respectively, with 9 bases between them. The germline V gene encodes CDR1 LGHDT and CDR2 YNNKEL (reference sequence). CDR3 length: 13 amino acids. CDR3 amino acids: CASSLGWKETQYF. The CDR3 DNA is TGTGCCAGCAGCCTGGGGTGGAAAGAGACCCAGTACTTC.

This clonotype has just a few counts. This chain joins TRBV5-1 and TRBJ2-1; 10 nucleotides line up with TRBD2. Germline V gives CDR1 SGHRS, CDR2 YFSETQ. CDR3 length equals 16 residues. The V gene end was trimmed by 1 base and the J gene end by 7 bases; junction bases not matched to a gene: 8. The CDR3 here is CASSLLFSGGLNEQFF. Written as DNA, the CDR3 is TGCGCCAGCAGCTTGCTGTTTAGCGGGGGGTTAAATGAGCAGTTCTTC.

V is TRBV7-9 and J is TRBJ2-3, with 9 positions matching TRBD2. This CDR3 is 20 amino acids long. Germline trimming cut 1 base from V and 0 bases from J; bases unmatched to any gene: 14. Germline-derived CDR1 and CDR2 are SEHNR and FQNEAQ (reference sequence). In nucleotides, the CDR3 is TGTGCCAGCAGCTTAGAGCGGGGGGTGCCAGCCGAGGGAAGCACAGATACGCAGTATTTT. It yields the protein CASSLERGVPAEGSTDTQYF.

The table lists this clonotype with a few counts. This sequence joins TRBV9 and TRBJ1-3, with D tentatively TRBD1 (5 bases). Germline V gives CDR1 SGDLS, CDR2 YYNGEE. V lost 0 bases and J lost 4, with 14 bases in between. The CDR3 has 16 amino acids. The CDR3, as DNA: TGTGCCAGCAGCGTAGATGGGGGTCCGCTCGGAAACACCATATATTTT. Translation: CASSVDGGPLGNTIYF.

The chain uses TRBV25-1 and TRBJ2-1; 8 nucleotides match TRBD1. Germline V gives CDR1 MGHDK, CDR2 SYGVNS. J gave up 9 bases and V 8 bases, and 9 bases lay outside the gene matches. This CDR3 comprises 13 residues. CDR3 amino acids: CASSGQGWPEQFF. The CDR3 DNA reads as TGTGCCAGCTCAGGACAGGGCTGGCCTGAGCAGTTCTTC.

The chain is built from TRBV7-2 and TRBJ2-5; 8 nucleotides align to TRBD2. Trimming cost V 3 bases and J 4 bases; bases outside gene matches: 7. The CDR3 is 15 amino acids. The germline CDR1 and CDR2 sequences are SGHTA and FQGNSA. The CDR3 region is CASSLDGGALETQYF. The CDR3 DNA follows: TGTGCCAGCAGCTTGGACGGGGGGGCGTTAGAGACCCAGTACTTC.

This clonotype was observed a few times. This chain uses TRBV5-1 with TRBJ2-3; 9 positions match TRBD2. Per germline, CDR1 SGHRS and CDR2 YFSETQ. The CDR3 has 15 amino acids. The ends lost 0 bases at V and 10 bases at J; junction bases unmatched: 9. In DNA, the CDR3 is TGCGCCAGCAGCTTGGTGGCTAGCGGGGACCAAGCGCAGTATTTT. It codes for CASSLVASGDQAQYF.

This clonotype has only a few counts. The chain has TRBV6-5 and TRBJ1-2; no reliable D call. Germline CDR1 is MNHEY and CDR2 is SVGAGI. V lost 7 bases, J lost 0 bases, and 3 bases lay in between. The CDR3 sequence is 11 residues long. CDR3 region: CASMANYGYTF. The CDR3 DNA reads TGTGCCAGCATGGCTAACTATGGCTACACCTTC.

This clonotype was counted a few times. The chain links TRBV20-1 to TRBJ1-1; D not certain. V lost 3 bases, J lost 0 bases, and 8 bases lay in between. This CDR3 spans 13 amino acids. In germline, CDR1 is DFQATT, CDR2 SNEGSKA (reference sequence). CDR3: CSASGSLNTEAFF. The CDR3 DNA follows: TGCAGTGCTAGTGGGAGTTTGAACACTGAAGCTTTCTTT.

Comments on this clonotype: A much larger clone differs from this one at a single base, so this may be a read error. The chain uses TRBV20-1 and TRBJ2-5, with TRBD1 identical over 7 bases. Germline V lookup: CDR1 DFQATT, CDR2 SNEGSKA (reference sequence). The CDR3 is 14 residues long. Trimming at V came to 5 bases and at J to 4 bases, leaving 10 bases not matched to a gene. CDR3 DNA: TGCAGTGCTCCTATGACAGGGAGTCCAGAGACCCAGTACTTC. Translation gives CSAPMTGSPETQYF.